These T cell receptor beta chains were read from a single sample in a study of Graves' ophthalmopathy and Graves' hyperthyroidism. TCRdb analysed the multiplex PCR reads with MiXCR anew, one entry per CDR3 protein. The profile shows more than 300,000 distinct CDR3 sequences, about 17% of them singletons. The source material was peripheral blood. The receptors derive from an adult woman with stable Graves' hyperthyroidism. Both conserved end residues are part of each CDR3. The D gene is left open where the match is weak. Size values are once, few and many counts, or a class for expanded clones, and some rows have none.

>15|TRBJ2-2|.|TRBV2|.
TGTGCCACCACGGCCGGGACGACGAACACCGGGGAGCTGTTTTTT
CATTAGTTNTGELFF
>13|TRBJ1-1|TRBD1|TRBV12-3/TRBV12-4|many
TGTGCCAGCAGACGACAGGGAGGAACTGAAGCTTTCTTT
CASRRQGGTEAFF
>17|TRBJ2-7|TRBD1|TRBV6-4|many
TGTGCCAGCAGCTCCGCGCGGACGGGCAGGGGGCTCTACGAGCAGTACTTC
CASSSARTGRGLYEQYF
>14|TRBJ2-5|TRBD2|TRBV2|many
TGTGCCAGCAAATCGACTAGCGGGATAGAGACCCAGTACTTC
CASKSTSGIETQYF
>12|TRBJ2-5|.|TRBV29-1|many
TGCAGCGTTCGGCCCCCCGGGGAGACCCAGTACTTC
CSVRPPGETQYF
>14|TRBJ2-5|.|TRBV6-1|few
TGTGCCAGCAGTGTGAAGGGAGGTCAAGAGACCCAGTACTTC
CASSVKGGQETQYF
>15|TRBJ2-5|TRBD2|TRBV20-1|many
TGCAGTGCTAGAAGCCCGGGGGGTGCCCAAGAGACCCAGTACTTC
CSARSPGGAQETQYF
>14|TRBJ2-4|.|TRBV7-2|few
TGTGCCAGCAGCCCACCAGGGCACAAAAACATTCAGTACTTC
CASSPPGHKNIQYF
>15|TRBJ2-2|.|TRBV19|many
TGTGCCAGTAGTATAAACAGGGCGAACACCGGGGAGCTGTTTTTT
CASSINRANTGELFF
>15|TRBJ1-2|.|TRBV6-1|.
TGTGCCAGCAGTGCGGCGAGACAGACGAGCTATGGCTACACCTTC
CASSAARQTSYGYTF
>15|TRBJ1-5|TRBD1|TRBV12-3/TRBV12-4|many
TGTGCCAGCAGTTTCCAGGGGGCGAGAGGGCAGCCCCAGCATTTT
CASSFQGARGQPQHF
>10|TRBJ2-5|.|TRBV6-2/TRBV6-3|few
TGTGCCAGCAGAGGGGCGACCCAGTACTTC
CASRGATQYF
>16|TRBJ2-7|TRBD1|TRBV11-1|.
TGTGCCAGCGGTAGGGCCCGGGGGACAGGGGGCTACGAGCAGTACTTC
CASGRARGTGGYEQYF
>13|TRBJ2-7|TRBD1|TRBV25-1|.
TGTGCCAGCAGTCCTCCACCTCCAGGGGGCCCGTACTTC
CASSPPPPGGPYF
>17|TRBJ2-7|.|TRBV28|.
TGTGCCAGCAGTTTACCCCCCGGCGGGATAGGGGGACACGATCAGTACTTC
CASSLPPGGIGGHDQYF
>13|TRBJ2-2|.|TRBV11-3|many
TGTGCCAGCAGCTTAGACTTCCCCGGGGAGCTGTTTTTT
CASSLDFPGELFF
>12|TRBJ1-1|.|TRBV7-9|many
TGTGCCAGCAGCTTAGTCGACAGGGAAGCTTTCTTT
CASSLVDREAFF
>12|TRBJ2-2|.|TRBV7-3|many
TGTGCCAGCAGCTCCCAGGGCGGGGAGCTGTTTTTT
CASSSQGGELFF
>14|TRBJ2-5|.|TRBV24-1|many
TGTGCCACCAGTGAGTCGTGGGGGGAAGAGACCCAGTACTTC
CATSESWGEETQYF
>15|TRBJ2-7|TRBD1|TRBV28|.
TGTGCCAGCAGCGACTCCGGGACAGGAACCTACGAGCAGTACTTC
CASSDSGTGTYEQYF
>14|TRBJ2-7|TRBD1|TRBV7-9|many
TGTGCCAGCAGCAAGGGACAGGGTCTTTCGGAGCAGTACTTC
CASSKGQGLSEQYF
>19|TRBJ1-5|TRBD1|TRBV19|many
TGTGCCAGTAGTATTAGGATCCCGGGACAGAAGAATAGCAATCAGCCCCAGCATTTT
CASSIRIPGQKNSNQPQHF
>14|TRBJ2-7|.|TRBV5-1|many
TGCGCCAGCAGCCCCGGACACCGGTCGGGCGAGCAGTACTTC
CASSPGHRSGEQYF
>15|TRBJ1-2|TRBD1|TRBV12-3/TRBV12-4|once
TGTGCCAGCAGTTCTTCCGGGACAGGGGGCTATGGCTTCACGTTC
CASSSSGTGGYGFTF
>12|TRBJ2-7|.|TRBV12-3/TRBV12-4|many
TGTGCCAGCACCTCCCGGGGCTACGAGCAGTACTTC
CASTSRGYEQYF
>14|TRBJ1-2|.|TRBV7-9|many
TGTGCCAGCAGCGGCCCCAGGGAAAACTATGGCTACACCTTC
CASSGPRENYGYTF
>16|TRBJ1-2|.|TRBV6-1|many
TGTGCCAGCAGTGAAGCTTTTTACGGGGCAGGGTATGGCTACACCTTC
CASSEAFYGAGYGYTF
>15|TRBJ1-6|.|TRBV9|many
TGTGCCAGCAGCGCCGGGAGAGGGAGTAATTCACCCCTCCACTTT
CASSAGRGSNSPLHF
>14|TRBJ2-2|.|TRBV6-2/TRBV6-3|many
TGTGCCAGCAGTTCGGACCAAATCTCCGGGGAGCTGTTTTTT
CASSSDQISGELFF
>13|TRBJ2-7|.|TRBV6-5|many
TGTGCCAGCAGGGTACTCGAGAACTACGAGCAGTACTTC
CASRVLENYEQYF
>15|TRBJ1-1|.|TRBV20-1|.
TGCAGTGCAACTGTCCCGGGACGAGGGAGCACTGAAGCTTTCTTT
CSATVPGRGSTEAFF
>15|TRBJ1-5|.|TRBV18|many
TGTGCCAGCTCACCTCGTAGGGGATTCGATCAGCCCCAGCATTTT
CASSPRRGFDQPQHF
>15|TRBJ2-5|TRBD1|TRBV11-2|.
TGTGCCAGCAGCCTCGACAGGGGTTTAAGTGAGACCCAGTACTTC
CASSLDRGLSETQYF
>15|TRBJ2-7|TRBD1|TRBV6-2/TRBV6-3|.
TGTGCCAGCAGTACCCAGCGACAGGGGGACTACGAGCAGTACTTC
CASSTQRQGDYEQYF
>16|TRBJ2-4|.|TRBV6-1|few
TGTGCCAGCAGTGAAGGGCCTTTTCTAGCCAAAAACATTCAGTACTTC
CASSEGPFLAKNIQYF
>14|TRBJ1-2|.|TRBV25-1|many
TGTGCCAGCAGTGCTAACGGTCACAACTATGGCTACACCTTC
CASSANGHNYGYTF
>14|TRBJ2-2|TRBD1|TRBV6-1|many
TGTGCCAGCAAAGGACAGGGGAACACCGGGGAGCTGTTTTTT
CASKGQGNTGELFF
>16|TRBJ1-6|.|TRBV11-2|many
TGTGCCAGCAGCTTTGTTTACGGACATGACGACTCACCCCTCCACTTT
CASSFVYGHDDSPLHF
>11|TRBJ1-1|.|TRBV12-3/TRBV12-4|many
TGTGCCAGCAGTTTCGCAGCCGAAGCTTTCTTT
CASSFAAEAFF
>14|TRBJ2-7|TRBD2|TRBV6-2/TRBV6-3|many
TGTGCCAGCAGAGTAGCGGGAGGGCCTTACGAGCAGTACTTC
CASRVAGGPYEQYF
>13|TRBJ2-7|TRBD1|TRBV10-3|many
TGTGCCATCAGTGAGTCGGGACAGCCACATCAGTACTTC
CAISESGQPHQYF
>12|TRBJ2-7|.|TRBV29-1|many
TGCAGCGTTGAAGCTCTGATATACGAGCAGTACTTC
CSVEALIYEQYF
>13|TRBJ2-2|TRBD2|TRBV20-1|many
TGCAGTGCTACGGGACTAGCAGGCGGGGAGCTGTTTTTT
CSATGLAGGELFF
>12|TRBJ2-7|.|TRBV27|many
TGTGCCAGCAGCCTGTTGAGCGGCGTGCAGTACTTC
CASSLLSGVQYF
>15|TRBJ2-7|TRBD1|TRBV12-3/TRBV12-4|many
TGTGCCAGCAGTAACCATCGACAGGGCTCCTACGAGCAGTACTTC
CASSNHRQGSYEQYF
>15|TRBJ2-2|.|TRBV28|.
TGTGCCAGCGGAGGGGTGACAGGGAGGACCGGGGAGCTGTTTTTT
CASGGVTGRTGELFF
>12|TRBJ1-6|.|TRBV6-2/TRBV6-3|many
TGTGCCAGCAGACCCCAGGGTGGTACCCTCCACTTT
CASRPQGGTLHF
>18|TRBJ1-5|.|TRBV12-3/TRBV12-4|.
TGTGCCAGCAGTTTGGCGACAGAATGGATTTATAGCAATCAGCCCCAGCATTTT
CASSLATEWIYSNQPQHF
>17|TRBJ2-7|.|TRBV19|.
TGTGCCAGTAGCTCATTAGGGGGTTCGGGAGTGTTCTACGAGCAGTACTTC
CASSSLGGSGVFYEQYF
>14|TRBJ1-5|TRBD1|TRBV9|many
TGTGCCAGCAGCGTAGGGGACAGGAATCAGCCCCAGCATTTT
CASSVGDRNQPQHF
>14|TRBJ1-3|.|TRBV6-5|.
TGTGCCAGCAGTTACTCAACATCTGGAAACACCATATATTTT
CASSYSTSGNTIYF
>16|TRBJ2-7|TRBD1|TRBV7-8|many
TGTGCCAGCAGCAAAATCCGGGACAGACCTACCTACGAGCAGTACTTC
CASSKIRDRPTYEQYF
>13|TRBJ1-6|.|TRBV15|many
TGTGCCACCAGCGCAGGGATCGTTTCACCCCTCCACTTT
CATSAGIVSPLHF
>15|TRBJ2-5|.|TRBV5-1|.
TGCGCCAGCAGCCTGGGACAAACGTACCAAGAGACCCAGTACTTC
CASSLGQTYQETQYF
>13|TRBJ1-2|TRBD1|TRBV20-1|many
TGCAGTGCTGGTCAGGGGGCCGGGGATGGCTACACCTTC
CSAGQGAGDGYTF
>12|TRBJ2-7|TRBD2|TRBV28|many
TGTGCCATCTCCGGGACTAGAAGGGAGCAGTACTTC
CAISGTRREQYF
>20|TRBJ2-2|TRBD2|TRBV27|.
TGTGCCAGCAGATTATTGGGGACTAGCGGGAAACAAACCTACACCGGGGAGCTGTGTTTT
CASRLLGTSGKQTYTGELCF